The present entry profiles one T cell receptor beta chain with its context. Its specificity is not known. Clones were sequenced by immunoSEQ multiplex PCR, and TCRdb holds only the in-frame ones, with some missing. The sample has 220,000 or so clones, around 78% seen once. This record belongs to a study of cytomegalovirus exposure and HLA in healthy donors. Study as a whole: A subsequent analysis stated that the 100 to 150 validation repertoires were run on the same platform as the roughly 620 first-cohort repertoires.

Study findings and constraints: Specific recognition of CMV antigens was confirmed in vitro for three chains (all CMV-associated).

From germline, CDR1 is SNHLY and CDR2 FYNNEI. The CDR3 spans 12 residues. Trimming removed 6 bases at V and 10 bases at J, with 10 bases between. This chain links TRBV2 with TRBJ1-6; D ambiguous. The sample consisted of PBMCs. The origin of this receptor is a woman aged 18-29 years in good health and CMV-seronegative. The CDR3 bases are TGTGCCAGCAGGAGGTTCAGGTCACCCCTCCACTTT. This encodes CASRRFRSPLHF.